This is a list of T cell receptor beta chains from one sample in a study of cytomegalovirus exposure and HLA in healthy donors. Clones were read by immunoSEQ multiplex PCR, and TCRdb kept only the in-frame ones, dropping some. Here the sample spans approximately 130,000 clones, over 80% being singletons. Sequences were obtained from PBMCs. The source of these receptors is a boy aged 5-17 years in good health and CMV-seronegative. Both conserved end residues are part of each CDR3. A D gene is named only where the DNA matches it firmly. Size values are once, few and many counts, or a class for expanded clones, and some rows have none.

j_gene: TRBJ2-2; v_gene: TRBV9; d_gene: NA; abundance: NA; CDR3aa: CASSVSVANTGELFF; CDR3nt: TGTGCCAGCAGCGTGTCGGTCGCGAACACCGGGGAGCTGTTTTTT
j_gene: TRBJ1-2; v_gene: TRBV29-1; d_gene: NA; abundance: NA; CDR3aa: CSVLGRVGGYTF; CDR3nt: TGCAGCGTATTGGGGAGGGTCGGAGGCTACACCTTC
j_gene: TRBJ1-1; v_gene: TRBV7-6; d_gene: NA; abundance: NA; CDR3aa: CASSLNQANTEAFF; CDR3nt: TGTGCCAGCAGCTTAAACCAGGCAAACACTGAAGCTTTCTTT
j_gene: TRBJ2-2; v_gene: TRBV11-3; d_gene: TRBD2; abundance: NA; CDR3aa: CASSLDLADTGELFF; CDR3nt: TGTGCCAGCAGCTTAGATCTAGCGGACACCGGGGAGCTGTTTTTT
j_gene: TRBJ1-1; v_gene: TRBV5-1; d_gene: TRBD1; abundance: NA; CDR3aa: CATAPGQGIGITEAFF; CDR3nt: TGCGCCACGGCGCCGGGACAGGGTATAGGTATCACTGAAGCTTTCTTT
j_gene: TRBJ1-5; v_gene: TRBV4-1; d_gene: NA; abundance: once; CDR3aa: CASSHGQNNQPQHF; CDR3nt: TGCGCCAGCAGTCATGGACAGAACAATCAGCCCCAGCATTTT
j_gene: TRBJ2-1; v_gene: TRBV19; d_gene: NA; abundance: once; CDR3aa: CASSIDGRNEQFF; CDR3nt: TGTGCCAGTAGTATAGACGGGAGAAATGAGCAGTTCTTC
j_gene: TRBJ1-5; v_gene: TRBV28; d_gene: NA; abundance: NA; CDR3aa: CATMGSNYIPPHF; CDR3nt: TGTGCCACCATGGGCTCCAATTACATCCCGCCGCATTTT
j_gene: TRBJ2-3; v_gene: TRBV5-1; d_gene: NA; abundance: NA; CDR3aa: CATAQGVTDTQYF; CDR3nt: TGCGCCACCGCACAGGGTGTCACAGATACGCAGTATTTT
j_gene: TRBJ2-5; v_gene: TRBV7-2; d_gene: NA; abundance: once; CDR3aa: CASSSDVRTLSRTQYF; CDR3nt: TGTGCCAGCAGCTCCGACGTGAGGACTCTTAGCCGGACCCAGTACTTC
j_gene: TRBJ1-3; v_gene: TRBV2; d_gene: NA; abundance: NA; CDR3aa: CASSPRAPTGNTIYF; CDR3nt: TGTGCCAGCAGTCCCAGGGCGCCAACTGGAAACACCATATATTTT
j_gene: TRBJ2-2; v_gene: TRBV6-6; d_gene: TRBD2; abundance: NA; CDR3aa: CASSPPTSGNAGELFF; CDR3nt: TGTGCCAGCAGCCCCCCTACTAGCGGGAACGCCGGGGAGCTGTTTTTT
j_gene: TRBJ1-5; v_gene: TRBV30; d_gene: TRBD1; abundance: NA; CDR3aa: CACLDRAGQPQHF; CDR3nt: TGTGCCTGTCTAGACAGGGCTGGTCAGCCCCAGCATTTT
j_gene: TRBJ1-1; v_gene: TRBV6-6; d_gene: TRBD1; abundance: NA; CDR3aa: CASRQRTGTGSTEAFF; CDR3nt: TGTGCCAGCAGACAAAGAACCGGGACAGGGAGCACTGAAGCTTTCTTT
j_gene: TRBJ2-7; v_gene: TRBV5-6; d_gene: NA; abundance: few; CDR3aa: CASSLDRVSYEQYF; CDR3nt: TGTGCCAGCAGCTTGGATCGGGTATCCTACGAGCAGTACTTC
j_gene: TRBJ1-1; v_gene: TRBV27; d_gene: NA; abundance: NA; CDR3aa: CASSFEGNTEAFF; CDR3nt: TGTGCCAGCAGTTTTGAGGGGAACACTGAAGCTTTCTTT
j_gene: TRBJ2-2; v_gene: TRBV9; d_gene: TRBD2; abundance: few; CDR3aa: CASSVAITGTSPNTGELFF; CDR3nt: TGTGCCAGCAGCGTAGCTATCACCGGGACTAGCCCGAACACCGGGGAGCTGTTTTTT
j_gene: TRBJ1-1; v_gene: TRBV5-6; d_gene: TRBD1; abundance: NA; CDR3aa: CASSSTGGTEAFF; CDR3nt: TGTGCCAGCAGCTCAACAGGGGGCACTGAAGCTTTCTTT
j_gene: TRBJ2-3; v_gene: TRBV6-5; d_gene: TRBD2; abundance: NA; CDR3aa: CASSLVAGDMDTQYF; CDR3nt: TGTGCCAGCAGCCTGGTAGCGGGCGACATGGATACGCAGTATTTT
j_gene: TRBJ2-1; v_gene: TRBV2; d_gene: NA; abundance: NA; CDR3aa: CASSPTRPASEQFF; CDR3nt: TGTGCCAGCAGTCCGACTAGACCCGCCTCTGAGCAGTTCTTC
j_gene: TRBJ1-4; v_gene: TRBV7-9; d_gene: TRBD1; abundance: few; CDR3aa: CASSPSTGYEKLFF; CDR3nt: TGTGCCAGCAGCCCATCGACAGGGTATGAAAAACTGTTTTTT
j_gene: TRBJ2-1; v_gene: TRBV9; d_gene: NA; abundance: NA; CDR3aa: CASTAVGLGSYNEQFF; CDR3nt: TGTGCCAGCACCGCCGTGGGGCTAGGTTCCTACAATGAGCAGTTCTTC
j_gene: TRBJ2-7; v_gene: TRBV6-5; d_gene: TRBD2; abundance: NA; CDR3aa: CASSPRTSGSYEQYF; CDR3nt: TGTGCCAGCAGTCCTCGGACTAGCGGGAGCTACGAGCAGTACTTC
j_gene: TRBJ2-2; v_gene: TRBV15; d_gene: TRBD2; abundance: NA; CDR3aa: CATGAGANTGELFF; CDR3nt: TGTGCCACCGGGGCGGGAGCCAACACCGGGGAGCTGTTTTTT
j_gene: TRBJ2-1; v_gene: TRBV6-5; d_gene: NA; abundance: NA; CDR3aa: CASSYGGLSNNEQFF; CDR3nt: TGTGCCAGCAGTTATGGAGGGCTTTCGAACAATGAGCAGTTCTTC
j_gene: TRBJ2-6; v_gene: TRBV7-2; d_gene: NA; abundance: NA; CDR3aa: CASSLPRAGANVLTF; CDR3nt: TGTGCCAGCAGCTTACCCAGGGCTGGGGCCAACGTCCTGACTTTC
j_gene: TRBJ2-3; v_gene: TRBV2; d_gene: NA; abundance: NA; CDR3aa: CASSEVRGTDTQYF; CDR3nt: TGTGCCAGCAGTGAAGTCCGGGGCACAGATACGCAGTATTTT